This T cell receptor (beta chain) was captured in a study of response to subunit inactivated influenza vaccine. Using its own MiXCR run on the RT-PCR reads, TCRdb lists one record per CDR3 protein. The repertoire holds roughly 700,000 distinct CDR3 sequences, with approximately 15% as singletons. J lost 0 bases, V lost 1 base, and 0 bases had no gene match. Germline CDR1 LGHNA, CDR2 YNFKEQ. There are 15 residues in the CDR3. This clonotype came up a few times. The rearrangement uses TRBV4-2 and TRBJ2-3; 8 bases fit TRBD2. The TCR originated in a man over 45 who received an inactivated influenza vaccine. This specimen consisted of PBMCs from blood, obtained roughly 15 days before vaccination. CDR3 in DNA: TGTGCCAGCAGCCAAGCTAGCGGGAGCACAGATACGCAGTATTTT. It yields the protein CASSQASGSTDTQYF.